This T cell receptor beta chain was sequenced during a study of cytomegalovirus exposure and HLA in healthy donors. General study results and limits: TCR beta sequences reportedly predicted most subjects' HLA-A and HLA-B alleles accurately. Researchers reported from a later analysis that most CMV-associated TCR beta chains appeared HLA-restricted.

The CDR3 runs to 17 residues. With V trimmed by 3 bases and J by 4 bases, 14 bases remained unmatched. The V gene's germline CDR1 is MGHRA and CDR2 YSYEKL. PCR used 60 Vbeta primers and 13 Jbeta primers. The table came from immunoSEQ multiplex PCR; TCRdb's copy has only in-frame clones and leaves some out. Counted here are about 130,000 clones, 65% to 90% occurring once; the ten biggest clones make up around 1.2%. All the people who gave samples were healthy bone marrow donors. Worth noting for this clone: Its target is unknown.

Specimen: PBMCs. V and J are TRBV4-1 and TRBJ2-7; 8 nucleotides agree with TRBD2. The origin of this receptor is a girl aged 2 to 9 in good health and CMV-seronegative. The CDR3 spells CASSQYRTSGEKYEQYF. The CDR3, as DNA: TGCGCCAGCAGCCAGTATCGCACTAGCGGAGAAAAATACGAGCAGTACTTC.